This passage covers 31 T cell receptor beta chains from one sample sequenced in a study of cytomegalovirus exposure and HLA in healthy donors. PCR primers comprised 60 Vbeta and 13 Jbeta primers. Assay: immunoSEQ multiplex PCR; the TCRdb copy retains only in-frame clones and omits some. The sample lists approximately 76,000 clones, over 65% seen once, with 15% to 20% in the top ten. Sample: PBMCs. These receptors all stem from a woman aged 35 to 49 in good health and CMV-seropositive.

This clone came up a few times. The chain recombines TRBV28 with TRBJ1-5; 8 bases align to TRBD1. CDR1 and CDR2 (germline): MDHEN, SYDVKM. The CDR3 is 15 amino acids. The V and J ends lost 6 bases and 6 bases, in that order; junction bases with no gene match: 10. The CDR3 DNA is TGTGCCAGCAGAAGGGGTCCAGGGGGCGGTCAGCCCCAGCATTTT. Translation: CASRRGPGGGQPQHF.

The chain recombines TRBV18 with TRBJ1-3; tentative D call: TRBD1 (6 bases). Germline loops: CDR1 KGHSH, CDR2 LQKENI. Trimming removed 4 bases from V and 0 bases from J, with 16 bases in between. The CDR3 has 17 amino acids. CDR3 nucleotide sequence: TGTGCCAGCTCACGCCTGGGGGCGCCGGACTCTGGAAACACCATATATTTT. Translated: CASSRLGAPDSGNTIYF.

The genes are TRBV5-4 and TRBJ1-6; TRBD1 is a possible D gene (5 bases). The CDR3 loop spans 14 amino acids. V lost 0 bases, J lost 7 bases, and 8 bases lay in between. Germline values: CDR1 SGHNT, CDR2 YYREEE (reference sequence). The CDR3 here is CASSLGQGNSPLHF. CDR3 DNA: TGTGCCAGCAGCTTGGGGCAGGGAAATTCACCCCTCCACTTT.

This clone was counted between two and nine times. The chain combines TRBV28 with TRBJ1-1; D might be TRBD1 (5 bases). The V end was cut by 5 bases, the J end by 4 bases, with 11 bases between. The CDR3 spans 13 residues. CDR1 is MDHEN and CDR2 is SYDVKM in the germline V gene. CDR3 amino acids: CASSVRGITEAFF. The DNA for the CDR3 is TGTGCCAGCAGTGTAAGGGGCATCACTGAAGCTTTCTTT.

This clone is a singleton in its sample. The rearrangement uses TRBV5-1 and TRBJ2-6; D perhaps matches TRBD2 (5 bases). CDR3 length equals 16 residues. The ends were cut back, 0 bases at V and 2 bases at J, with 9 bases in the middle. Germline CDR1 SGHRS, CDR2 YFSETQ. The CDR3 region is CASSLARGTGANVLTF. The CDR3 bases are TGCGCCAGCAGCTTGGCCCGAGGGACTGGGGCCAACGTCCTGACTTTC.

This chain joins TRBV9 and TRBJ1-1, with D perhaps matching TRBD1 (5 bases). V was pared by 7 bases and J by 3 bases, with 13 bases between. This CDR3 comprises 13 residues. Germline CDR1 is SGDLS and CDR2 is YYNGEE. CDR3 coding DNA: TGTGCCAGCTCCTCAGACAGTTACACTGAAGCTTTCTTT. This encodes CASSSDSYTEAFF. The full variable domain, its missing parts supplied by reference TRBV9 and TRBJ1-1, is DSGVTQTPKHLITATGQRVTLRCSPRSGDLSVYWYQQSLDQGLQFLIQYYNGEERAKGNILERFSAQQFPDLHSELNLSSLELGDSALYFCASSSDSYTEAFFGQGTRLTVV.

The CDR3: CASMRFRGAYNEQFF. The DNA for the CDR3 is TGTGCCAGCATGAGGTTCAGGGGGGCCTACAATGAGCAGTTCTTC. The chain links TRBV2 to TRBJ2-1, with D possibly being TRBD1 (7 bases). The V end was cut by 7 bases, the J end by 2 bases, with 15 bases between. Germline CDR1 is SNHLY and CDR2 is FYNNEI. This CDR3 contains 15 residues.

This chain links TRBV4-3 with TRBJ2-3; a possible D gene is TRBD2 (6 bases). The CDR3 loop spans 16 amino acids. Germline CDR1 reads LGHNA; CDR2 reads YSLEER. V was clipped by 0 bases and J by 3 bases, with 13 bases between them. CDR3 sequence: CASSQDYKGGTDTQYF. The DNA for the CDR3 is TGCGCCAGCAGCCAAGATTACAAAGGAGGGACAGATACGCAGTATTTT.

The CDR3 loop is CASSSLQGLANEKLFF. The DNA for the CDR3 is TGTGCCAGCAGCTCCCTCCAAGGACTTGCTAATGAAAAACTGTTTTTT. This chain uses TRBV13 with TRBJ1-4; D unresolved. CDR1 and CDR2 from the germline V gene are PRHDT and FYEKMQ (reference sequence). V was cut by 4 bases and J by 3 bases, with 15 bases left in between. This CDR3 spans 16 amino acids. Supplemented by reference TRBV13 and TRBJ1-4, the full variable domain reads AAGVIQSPRHLIKEKRETATLKCYPIPRHDTVYWYQQGPGQDPQFLISFYEKMQSDKGSIPDRFSAQQFSDYHSELNMSSLELGDSALYFCASSSLQGLANEKLFFGSGTQLSVL.

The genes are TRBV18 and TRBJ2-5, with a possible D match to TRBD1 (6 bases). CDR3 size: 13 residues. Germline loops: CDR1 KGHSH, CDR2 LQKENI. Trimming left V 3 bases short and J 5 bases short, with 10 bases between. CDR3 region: CASSPNTGETQYF. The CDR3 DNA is TGTGCCAGCTCACCTAACACAGGGGAGACCCAGTACTTC. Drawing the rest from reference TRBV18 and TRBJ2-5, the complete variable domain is NAGVMQNPRHLVRRRGQEARLRCSPMKGHSHVYWYRQLPEEGLKFMVYLQKENIIDESGMPKERFSAEFPKEGPSILRIQQVVRGDSAAYFCASSPNTGETQYFGPGTRLLVL.

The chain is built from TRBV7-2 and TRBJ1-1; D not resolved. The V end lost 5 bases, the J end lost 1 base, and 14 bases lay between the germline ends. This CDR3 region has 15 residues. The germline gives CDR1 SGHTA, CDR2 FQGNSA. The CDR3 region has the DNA TGTGCCAGCAGCCCCTCGGGAGACCCGAACACTGAAGCTTTCTTT. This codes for CASSPSGDPNTEAFF.

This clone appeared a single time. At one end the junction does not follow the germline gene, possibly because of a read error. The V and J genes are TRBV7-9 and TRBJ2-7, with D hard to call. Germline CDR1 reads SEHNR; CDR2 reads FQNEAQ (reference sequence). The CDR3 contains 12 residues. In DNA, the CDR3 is TGTTCCAGCAGCCCGCAGGTGTACGAGCAGTACTTC. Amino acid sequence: CSSSPQVYEQYF.

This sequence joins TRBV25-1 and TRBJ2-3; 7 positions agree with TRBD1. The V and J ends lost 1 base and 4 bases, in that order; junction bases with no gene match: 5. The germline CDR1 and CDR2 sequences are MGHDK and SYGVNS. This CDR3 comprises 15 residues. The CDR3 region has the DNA TGTGCCAGCAGTGAATCAAGACAGGGTTCAGATACGCAGTATTTT. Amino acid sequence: CASSESRQGSDTQYF.

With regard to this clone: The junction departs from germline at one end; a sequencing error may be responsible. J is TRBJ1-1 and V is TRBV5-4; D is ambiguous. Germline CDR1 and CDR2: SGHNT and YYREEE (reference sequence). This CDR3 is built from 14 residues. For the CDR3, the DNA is TGTGCCAGCAGCTTAGTTCCTGACTACACCGAAGCTTTCTTT. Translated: CASSLVPDYTEAFF.

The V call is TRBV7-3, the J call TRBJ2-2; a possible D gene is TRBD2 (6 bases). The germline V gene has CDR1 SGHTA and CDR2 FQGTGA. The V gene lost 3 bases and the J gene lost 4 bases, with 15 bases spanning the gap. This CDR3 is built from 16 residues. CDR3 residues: CASSFSRPLATGELFF. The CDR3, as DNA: TGTGCCAGCAGCTTCTCCCGCCCACTAGCCACCGGGGAGCTGTTTTTT.

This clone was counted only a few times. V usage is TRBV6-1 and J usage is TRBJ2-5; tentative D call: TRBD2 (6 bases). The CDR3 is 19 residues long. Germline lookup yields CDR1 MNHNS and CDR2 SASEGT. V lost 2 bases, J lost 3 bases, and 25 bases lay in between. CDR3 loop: CASSEFPGGSRGIKETQYF. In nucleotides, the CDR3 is TGTGCCAGCAGTGAATTCCCCGGGGGTAGCAGAGGGATAAAAGAGACCCAGTACTTC.

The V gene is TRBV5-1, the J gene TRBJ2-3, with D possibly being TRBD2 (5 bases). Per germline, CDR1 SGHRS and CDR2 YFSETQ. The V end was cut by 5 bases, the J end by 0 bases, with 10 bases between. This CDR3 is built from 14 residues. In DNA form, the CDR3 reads TGCGCCAGCAGTCAAGGACTGAGCACAGATACGCAGTATTTT. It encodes CASSQGLSTDTQYF.

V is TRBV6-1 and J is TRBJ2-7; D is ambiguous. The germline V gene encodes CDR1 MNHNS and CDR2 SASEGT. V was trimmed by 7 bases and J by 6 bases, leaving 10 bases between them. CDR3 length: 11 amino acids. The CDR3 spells CASNQHPEQYF. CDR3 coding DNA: TGTGCCAGCAATCAACACCCCGAGCAGTACTTC.

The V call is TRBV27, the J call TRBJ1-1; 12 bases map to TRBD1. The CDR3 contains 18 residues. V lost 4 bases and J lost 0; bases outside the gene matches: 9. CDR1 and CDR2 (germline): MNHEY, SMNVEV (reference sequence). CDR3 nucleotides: TGTGCCAGCAGTTCTACCGGGACAGGGGGCTTTGTGAACACTGAAGCTTTCTTT. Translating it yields CASSSTGTGGFVNTEAFF.

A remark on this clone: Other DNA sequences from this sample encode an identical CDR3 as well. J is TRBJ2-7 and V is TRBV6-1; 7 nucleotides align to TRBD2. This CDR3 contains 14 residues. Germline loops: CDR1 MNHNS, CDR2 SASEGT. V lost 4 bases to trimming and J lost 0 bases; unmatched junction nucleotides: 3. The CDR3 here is CASSGRGSSYEQYF. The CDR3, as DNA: TGTGCCAGCAGTGGGCGGGGGAGCTCCTACGAGCAGTACTTC.

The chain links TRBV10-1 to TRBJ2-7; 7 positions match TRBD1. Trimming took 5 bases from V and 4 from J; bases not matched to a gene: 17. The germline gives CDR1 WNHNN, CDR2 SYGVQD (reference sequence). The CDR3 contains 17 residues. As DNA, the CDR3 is TGCGCCAGCAGTCCTAAAGCGCCGGGACAGCTTAGGTACGAGCAGTACTTC. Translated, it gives CASSPKAPGQLRYEQYF.

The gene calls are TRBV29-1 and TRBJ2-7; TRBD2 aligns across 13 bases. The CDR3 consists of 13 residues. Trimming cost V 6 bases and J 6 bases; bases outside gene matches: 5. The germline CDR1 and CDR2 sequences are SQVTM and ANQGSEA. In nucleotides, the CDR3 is TGCAGCGTCGCGACTAGCGGGAGGCGCGAGCAGTACTTC. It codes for CSVATSGRREQYF.

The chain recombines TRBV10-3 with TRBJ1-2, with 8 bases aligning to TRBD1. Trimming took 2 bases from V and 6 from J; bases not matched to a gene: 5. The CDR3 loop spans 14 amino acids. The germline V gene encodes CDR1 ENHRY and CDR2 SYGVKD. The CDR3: CAISELLGQDGYTF. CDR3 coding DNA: TGTGCCATCAGTGAGCTTTTGGGACAGGATGGCTACACCTTC.

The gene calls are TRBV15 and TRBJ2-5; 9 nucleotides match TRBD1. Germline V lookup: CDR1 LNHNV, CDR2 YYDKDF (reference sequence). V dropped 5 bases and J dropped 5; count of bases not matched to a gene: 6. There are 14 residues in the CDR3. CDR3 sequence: CATSPTGGQETQYF. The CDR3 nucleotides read TGTGCCACCAGCCCAACAGGGGGCCAGGAGACCCAGTACTTC.

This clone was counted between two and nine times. The DNA of the CDR3 is TGTGCCAGCAGTTACCGCGTCCAAGAGACCCAGTACTTC. Amino acids: CASSYRVQETQYF. V and J are TRBV6-5 and TRBJ2-5; D is undetermined. The CDR3 spans 13 residues. Trimming removed 2 bases at V and 1 base at J, with 5 bases between. Germline CDR1 and CDR2: MNHEY and SVGAGI.

The CDR3 nucleotides read TGCGCCAGCAGCACGACAGTTAACTATGGCTACACCTTC. The encoded protein is CASSTTVNYGYTF. This chain connects TRBV5-1 to TRBJ1-2; maybe TRBD1 (5 bases). Germline CDR1 and CDR2: SGHRS and YFSETQ. The CDR3 has 13 residues. V was cut by 4 bases and J by 1 base, with 8 bases left in between. The whole variable domain, remainder taken from reference TRBV5-1 and TRBJ1-2, is KAGVTQTPRYLIKTRGQQVTLSCSPISGHRSVSWYQQTPGQGLQFLFEYFSETQRNKGNFPGRFSGRQFSNSRSEMNVSTLELGDSALYLCASSTTVNYGYTFGSGTRLTVV.

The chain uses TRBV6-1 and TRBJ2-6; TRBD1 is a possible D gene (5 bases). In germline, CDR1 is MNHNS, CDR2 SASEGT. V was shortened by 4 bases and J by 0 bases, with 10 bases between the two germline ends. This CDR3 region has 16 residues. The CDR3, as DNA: TGTGCCAGCAGTGGGCGACAGCCCTCTGGGGCCAACGTCCTGACTTTC. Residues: CASSGRQPSGANVLTF.

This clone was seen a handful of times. DNA of the CDR3: TGCAGCGTAAATCTAGCGGGGGGGCGCTACGAGCAGTACTTC. Translation: CSVNLAGGRYEQYF. This chain uses TRBV29-1 with TRBJ2-5; 12 bases fit TRBD2. The DNA end favors TRBJ2-7, so the J call may be wrong. The CDR3 spans 14 residues. Germline V lookup: CDR1 SQVTM, CDR2 ANQGSEA.

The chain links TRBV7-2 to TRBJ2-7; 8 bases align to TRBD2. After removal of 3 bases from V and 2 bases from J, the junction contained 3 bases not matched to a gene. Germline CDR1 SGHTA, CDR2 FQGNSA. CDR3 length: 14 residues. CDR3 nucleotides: TGTGCCAGCAGCTTCGGGGGGGTTACCTACGAGCAGTACTTC. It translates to CASSFGGVTYEQYF.

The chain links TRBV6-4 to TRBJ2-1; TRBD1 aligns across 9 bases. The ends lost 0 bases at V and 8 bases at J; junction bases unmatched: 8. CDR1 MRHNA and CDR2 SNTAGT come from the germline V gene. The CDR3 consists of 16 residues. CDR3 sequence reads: CASSDSYRGPIDEQFF. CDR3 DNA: TGTGCCAGCAGTGACTCATACAGGGGGCCTATAGATGAGCAGTTCTTC.

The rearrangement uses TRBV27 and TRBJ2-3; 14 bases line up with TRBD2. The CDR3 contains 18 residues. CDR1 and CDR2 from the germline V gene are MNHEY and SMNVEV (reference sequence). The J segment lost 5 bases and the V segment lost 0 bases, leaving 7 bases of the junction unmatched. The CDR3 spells CASSLSKGLAGVGDTQYF. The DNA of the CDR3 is TGTGCCAGCAGTTTATCGAAGGGACTAGCGGGAGTGGGAGATACGCAGTATTTT.